This T cell receptor beta chain was captured in a study of blood T cell repertoires in COVID-19. Authors' processing steps: Cell counts per sample came from amplifying reference gene primers. Sequenced by immunoSEQ multiplex PCR; TCRdb stores in-frame clones only, minus some. V and J calls and clone size follow that table, whereas D and trimming were derived from the DNA. The sample has 150,000 to 200,000 clones, about four fifths seen once. After removal of 4 bases from V and 2 bases from J, the junction contained 3 bases not matched to a gene. The germline V gene has CDR1 SGHDN and CDR2 FVKESK. This CDR3 is 15 amino acids long.

The sample comprised peripheral blood. The source of this sequence is a man in his 70s who had recovered from COVID-19. The chain joins TRBV14 to TRBJ2-7, with TRBD2 matching over 12 bases. The CDR3 DNA is TGTGCCAGCAGCCGACTAGCGGGGGCCACCTACGAGCAGTACTTC. This gives the protein CASSRLAGATYEQYF.